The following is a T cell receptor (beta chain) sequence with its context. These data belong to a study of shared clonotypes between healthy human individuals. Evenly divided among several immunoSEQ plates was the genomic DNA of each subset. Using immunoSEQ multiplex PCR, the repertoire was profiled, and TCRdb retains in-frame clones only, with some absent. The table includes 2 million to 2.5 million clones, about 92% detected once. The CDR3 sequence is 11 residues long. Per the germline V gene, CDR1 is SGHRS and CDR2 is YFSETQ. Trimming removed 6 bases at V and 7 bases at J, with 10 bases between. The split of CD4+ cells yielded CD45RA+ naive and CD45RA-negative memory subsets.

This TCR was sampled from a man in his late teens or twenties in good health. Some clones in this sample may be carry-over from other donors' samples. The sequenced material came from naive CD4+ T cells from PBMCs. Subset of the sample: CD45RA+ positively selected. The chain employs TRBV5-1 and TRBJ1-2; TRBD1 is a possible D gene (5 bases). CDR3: CASKGTGGYTF. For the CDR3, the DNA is TGCGCCAGCAAAGGGACCGGTGGCTACACCTTC. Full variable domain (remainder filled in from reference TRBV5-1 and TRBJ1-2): KAGVTQTPRYLIKTRGQQVTLSCSPISGHRSVSWYQQTPGQGLQFLFEYFSETQRNKGNFPGRFSGRQFSNSRSEMNVSTLELGDSALYLCASKGTGGYTFGSGTRLTVV.